The rows below give T cell receptor beta chains drawn from one sample of a study of T-cell reconstitution after alpha-beta-depleted transplantation in children. TCRdb re-derived calls from the PCR reads in MiXCR, one entry per CDR3 protein. Of hundreds of thousands of distinct CDR3 sequences in the sample, roughly 13% were seen once. The sequencing here drew on PBMCs, taken before TCRalphabeta/CD19-depleted stem cell transplant. All receptors come from a girl aged 2 to 10 with congenital amegakaryocytic thrombocytopenia, due to receive a stem cell transplant. Both conserved end residues are part of each CDR3. The order of the fields is D gene, clone size, V gene, J gene, CDR3 DNA, CDR3 protein. D genes are given only for firm matches. Some rows mark clone size as missing; the rest say once, few, many or name a class of expanded clone.

d_gene: TRBD1; abundance: many; v_gene: TRBV7-8; j_gene: TRBJ1-2; CDR3nt: TGTGCCAGCAGCTTAGAGACAGGGGCGGACTATGGCTACACCTTC; CDR3aa: CASSLETGADYGYTF
d_gene: NA; abundance: NA; v_gene: TRBV12-3/TRBV12-4; j_gene: TRBJ2-1; CDR3nt: TGTGCCACCAGTTCCGGGCTTTCCTACAATGAGCAGTTCTTC; CDR3aa: CATSSGLSYNEQFF
d_gene: NA; abundance: many; v_gene: TRBV5-1; j_gene: TRBJ2-3; CDR3nt: TGCGCCAGCAGCTTGGGGACTGAGACGTCCACAGATACGCAGTATTTT; CDR3aa: CASSLGTETSTDTQYF
d_gene: TRBD1; abundance: many; v_gene: TRBV20-1; j_gene: TRBJ2-1; CDR3nt: TGCAGTGCGCCGGACAGGGAGGAACTTTACAATGAGCAGTTCTTC; CDR3aa: CSAPDREELYNEQFF
d_gene: NA; abundance: few; v_gene: TRBV7-9; j_gene: TRBJ2-5; CDR3nt: TGTGCCAGCAGCGATAAGCCGCGGGGGCACTTCCAAGAGACCCAGTACTTC; CDR3aa: CASSDKPRGHFQETQYF
d_gene: NA; abundance: few; v_gene: TRBV2; j_gene: TRBJ2-7; CDR3nt: TGTGCCAGCACGTACAGCTACGAGCAGTACTTC; CDR3aa: CASTYSYEQYF
d_gene: TRBD2; abundance: NA; v_gene: TRBV5-1; j_gene: TRBJ2-1; CDR3nt: TGCGCCAGCAGCCCTGGGGGAGGGCGAAATGAGCAGTTCTTC; CDR3aa: CASSPGGGRNEQFF
d_gene: NA; abundance: NA; v_gene: TRBV7-9; j_gene: TRBJ2-1; CDR3nt: TGTGCCAGCAGCCATGGACAGTTCAATGAGCAGTTCTTC; CDR3aa: CASSHGQFNEQFF
d_gene: NA; abundance: many; v_gene: TRBV7-9; j_gene: TRBJ2-7; CDR3nt: TGTGCCAGCAGCGCACTTTACGGGACAACAATCTACGAGCAGTACTTC; CDR3aa: CASSALYGTTIYEQYF
d_gene: NA; abundance: NA; v_gene: TRBV20-1; j_gene: TRBJ2-5; CDR3nt: TGCAGTGCTACCGGGGGCAATGAAGAGACCCAGTACTTC; CDR3aa: CSATGGNEETQYF
d_gene: NA; abundance: many; v_gene: TRBV10-3; j_gene: TRBJ2-1; CDR3nt: TGTGCCATCAGTGAGTCAGCTAGGATGTTTGAGCAGTTCTTC; CDR3aa: CAISESARMFEQFF
d_gene: NA; abundance: many; v_gene: TRBV11-1; j_gene: TRBJ2-6; CDR3nt: TGTGCCAGCAGCTTGCCACCTTTCGGGGGATCCGGGGCCAACGTCCTGACTTTC; CDR3aa: CASSLPPFGGSGANVLTF
d_gene: NA; abundance: many; v_gene: TRBV20-1; j_gene: TRBJ2-7; CDR3nt: TGCAGTGCTAGACGACGTCAGGGACCCGGCGAGCAGTACTTC; CDR3aa: CSARRRQGPGEQYF
d_gene: NA; abundance: few; v_gene: TRBV12-3/TRBV12-4; j_gene: TRBJ2-5; CDR3nt: TGTGCCAGCAGACGATGGGTGTCGGAGACCCAGTACTTC; CDR3aa: CASRRWVSETQYF
d_gene: NA; abundance: few; v_gene: TRBV20-1; j_gene: TRBJ2-5; CDR3nt: TGCAGTGCTGAAGCTGGATCTGAAGAGACCCAGTACTTC; CDR3aa: CSAEAGSEETQYF
d_gene: TRBD1; abundance: NA; v_gene: TRBV6-1; j_gene: TRBJ2-5; CDR3nt: TGTGCCAGCAGTGAACTGACAGGGGGCTTGGAGACCCAGTACTTC; CDR3aa: CASSELTGGLETQYF
d_gene: TRBD2; abundance: many; v_gene: TRBV7-8; j_gene: TRBJ2-1; CDR3nt: TGTGCCAGCAGCCAGCGGACTAGCGGGGCCTCCCTGTTCTTC; CDR3aa: CASSQRTSGASLFF
d_gene: TRBD2; abundance: many; v_gene: TRBV20-1; j_gene: TRBJ2-3; CDR3nt: TGCAGTGCTAGAGCAAGCGGGGCAGATACGCAGTATTTT; CDR3aa: CSARASGADTQYF
d_gene: NA; abundance: NA; v_gene: TRBV12-3/TRBV12-4; j_gene: TRBJ2-7; CDR3nt: TGTGCCAGCAGTCCTAATTTCATCCACGAGCAGTACTTC; CDR3aa: CASSPNFIHEQYF
d_gene: TRBD1; abundance: many; v_gene: TRBV6-5; j_gene: TRBJ2-3; CDR3nt: TGTGCCAGCAGCTCGGGGACAGCCCGCACAGATACGCAGTATTTT; CDR3aa: CASSSGTARTDTQYF
d_gene: NA; abundance: NA; v_gene: TRBV24-1; j_gene: TRBJ2-2; CDR3nt: TGTGCCACCAGTGATTTCGGACCCATTGACGCCGGGGAGCTGTTTTTT; CDR3aa: CATSDFGPIDAGELFF
d_gene: NA; abundance: few; v_gene: TRBV29-1; j_gene: TRBJ2-3; CDR3nt: TGCAGCGTTACTACAGGGCCTGTGAGGGGCACAGATACGCAGTATTTT; CDR3aa: CSVTTGPVRGTDTQYF
d_gene: TRBD2; abundance: few; v_gene: TRBV5-1; j_gene: TRBJ2-1; CDR3nt: TGCGCCAGCACCTCTAGCGGGAGGACACAATACAATGAGCAGTTCTTC; CDR3aa: CASTSSGRTQYNEQFF
d_gene: NA; abundance: NA; v_gene: TRBV20-1; j_gene: TRBJ1-5; CDR3nt: TGCAGTGCTAGAGATCGGGGTGCGGGCAATCAGCCCCAGCATTTT; CDR3aa: CSARDRGAGNQPQHF
d_gene: NA; abundance: NA; v_gene: TRBV12-5; j_gene: TRBJ2-2; CDR3nt: TGTGCTAGTGGCCTCACCCTAACTCCGAACACCGGGGAGCTGTTTTTT; CDR3aa: CASGLTLTPNTGELFF
d_gene: NA; abundance: many; v_gene: TRBV5-1; j_gene: TRBJ2-5; CDR3nt: TGCGCCAGCAGCTCTGGACTAAACCGTCCCAAAGAGACCCAGTACTTC; CDR3aa: CASSSGLNRPKETQYF
d_gene: NA; abundance: many; v_gene: TRBV7-8; j_gene: TRBJ2-1; CDR3nt: TGTGCCAGCAGCTCATACGATGAGCAGTTCTTC; CDR3aa: CASSSYDEQFF
d_gene: TRBD2; abundance: few; v_gene: TRBV4-1; j_gene: TRBJ2-5; CDR3nt: TGCGCCAGCAGTCAAGGGTTCGTGGGACTAGCGCAAGAGACCCAGTACTTC; CDR3aa: CASSQGFVGLAQETQYF
d_gene: NA; abundance: few; v_gene: TRBV5-1; j_gene: TRBJ2-1; CDR3nt: TGCGCCAGCAGCTTGGAAATACTAGCAGACAATGAGCAGTTCTTC; CDR3aa: CASSLEILADNEQFF
d_gene: TRBD1; abundance: few; v_gene: TRBV12-3/TRBV12-4; j_gene: TRBJ2-2; CDR3nt: TGTGCCAGCAGTCCTCGGACAGGGGGCTTTGACACCGGGGAGCTGTTTTTT; CDR3aa: CASSPRTGGFDTGELFF
d_gene: TRBD2; abundance: NA; v_gene: TRBV15; j_gene: TRBJ2-7; CDR3nt: TGTGCCACCAGCAGGGAACCGGGACTAAGGACATACGAGCAGTACTTC; CDR3aa: CATSREPGLRTYEQYF
d_gene: TRBD2; abundance: many; v_gene: TRBV7-9; j_gene: TRBJ2-3; CDR3nt: TGTGCCAGCAGCCCAAGACTAGCGGGGGGCACAGATACGCAGTATTTT; CDR3aa: CASSPRLAGGTDTQYF
d_gene: NA; abundance: many; v_gene: TRBV5-6; j_gene: TRBJ2-1; CDR3nt: TGTGCCAGCAGCTTGCCTCTTGCGGACTCCTACAATGAGCAGTTCTTC; CDR3aa: CASSLPLADSYNEQFF
d_gene: NA; abundance: many; v_gene: TRBV29-1; j_gene: TRBJ2-7; CDR3nt: TGCAGCGTCACAATACCCCTGGGTCAGGGGAATCCCTACGAGCAGTACTTC; CDR3aa: CSVTIPLGQGNPYEQYF
d_gene: TRBD1; abundance: many; v_gene: TRBV29-1; j_gene: TRBJ1-1; CDR3nt: TGCAGCGACTACAGGACAGGTGGGACTGAAGCTTTCTTT; CDR3aa: CSDYRTGGTEAFF
d_gene: NA; abundance: few; v_gene: TRBV28; j_gene: TRBJ2-6; CDR3nt: TGTGCCAGCAACAAACAGCCAAGGGACGTCCTGACTTTC; CDR3aa: CASNKQPRDVLTF
d_gene: TRBD2; abundance: few; v_gene: TRBV7-9; j_gene: TRBJ2-7; CDR3nt: TGTGCCAGCAGTCTAGCGGGGATCTCCTACGAGCAGTACTTC; CDR3aa: CASSLAGISYEQYF